The clone carrying this TCR beta chain was seen only a few times. This sample also contains other DNA sequences that code for the same CDR3. This sample was included in a study of cytomegalovirus exposure and HLA in healthy donors. The CDR3 is 15 amino acids. Germline CDR1 reads MDHEN; CDR2 reads SYDVKM. V gave up 7 bases and J gave up 3 bases; unmatched junction bases: 12. PCR employed 60 Vbeta and 13 Jbeta primers. Method: immunoSEQ multiplex PCR; TCRdb's copy keeps in-frame clones and lacks some. The sample lists 150,000 to 170,000 clones; around 84% were seen once. This chain joins TRBV28 and TRBJ2-7; the match to TRBD2 covers 7 bases. Specimen: PBMCs. This receptor was taken from a woman in her 40s in good health and CMV-seropositive. In nucleotides, the CDR3 is TGTGCCAGCAAACCCTTAGGGCTAGCGGACTACGAGCAGTACTTC. It yields the protein CASKPLGLADYEQYF.